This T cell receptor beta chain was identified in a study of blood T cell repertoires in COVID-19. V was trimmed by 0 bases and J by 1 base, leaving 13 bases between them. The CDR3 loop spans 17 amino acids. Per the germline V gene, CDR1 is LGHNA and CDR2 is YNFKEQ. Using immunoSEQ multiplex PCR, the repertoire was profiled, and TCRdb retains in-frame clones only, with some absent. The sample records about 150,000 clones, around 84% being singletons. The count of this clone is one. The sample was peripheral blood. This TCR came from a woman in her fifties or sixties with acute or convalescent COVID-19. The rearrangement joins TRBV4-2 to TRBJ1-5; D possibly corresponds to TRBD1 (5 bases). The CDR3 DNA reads TGTGCCAGCAGCCAAGATCCCGGGGGTTGGAGCAATCAGCCCCAGCATTTT. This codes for CASSQDPGGWSNQPQHF.